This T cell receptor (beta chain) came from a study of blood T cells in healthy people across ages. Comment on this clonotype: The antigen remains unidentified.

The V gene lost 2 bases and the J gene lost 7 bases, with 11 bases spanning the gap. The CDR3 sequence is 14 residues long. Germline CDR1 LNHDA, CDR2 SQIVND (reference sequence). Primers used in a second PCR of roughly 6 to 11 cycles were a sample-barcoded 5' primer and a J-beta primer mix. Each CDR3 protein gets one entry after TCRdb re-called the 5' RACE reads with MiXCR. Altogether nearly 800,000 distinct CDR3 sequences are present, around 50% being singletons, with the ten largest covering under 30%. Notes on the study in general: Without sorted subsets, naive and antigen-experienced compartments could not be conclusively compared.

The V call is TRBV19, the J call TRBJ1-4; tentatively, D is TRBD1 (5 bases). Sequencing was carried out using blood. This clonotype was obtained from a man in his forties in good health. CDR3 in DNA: TGTGCCAGTAGTATAAGGGCAGGGAGTGAAAAACTGTTTTTT. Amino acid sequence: CASSIRAGSEKLFF. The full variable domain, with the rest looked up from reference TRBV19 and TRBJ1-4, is DGGITQSPKYLFRKEGQNVTLSCEQNLNHDAMYWYRQDPGQGLRLIYYSQIVNDFQKGDIAEGYSVSREKKESFPLTVTSAQKNPTAFYLCASSIRAGSEKLFFGSGTQLSVL.